The clone carrying this TCR beta chain was observed a few times. Antigen: not known. V was cut by 2 bases and J by 0 bases, with 8 bases left in between. The germline V gene encodes CDR1 ENHRY and CDR2 SYGVKD. CDR3 length: 15 residues. Preparing the TCRbeta library involved the use of unique molecular identifiers. TCRdb re-derived calls from the PCR reads in MiXCR, one entry per CDR3 protein. The sample consists of some 840,000 distinct CDR3 sequences, 16% of them appearing once. These data are taken from a study of T-cell reconstitution after alpha-beta-depleted transplantation in children. Whole-study findings and limits: One year post-transplant, T-cell counts and diversity were largely derived from T cells produced anew. The study reportedly traced alpha-beta T cells about two months after transplant to several hundred expanded graft clones.

This chain connects TRBV10-3 to TRBJ2-4; D is undetermined. The sequence was obtained from a male patient aged 5 to 17 who had a stem cell transplant for acute lymphoblastic leukemia, so the T cells may come from the graft donor. The sample here was PBMCs, mostly from graft donor cells, taken 360 days after TCRalphabeta/CD19-depleted stem cell transplant. CDR3 coding DNA: TGTGCCATCAGTGAGAACCTACTAGCCAAAAACATTCAGTACTTC. Encoded protein: CAISENLLAKNIQYF.